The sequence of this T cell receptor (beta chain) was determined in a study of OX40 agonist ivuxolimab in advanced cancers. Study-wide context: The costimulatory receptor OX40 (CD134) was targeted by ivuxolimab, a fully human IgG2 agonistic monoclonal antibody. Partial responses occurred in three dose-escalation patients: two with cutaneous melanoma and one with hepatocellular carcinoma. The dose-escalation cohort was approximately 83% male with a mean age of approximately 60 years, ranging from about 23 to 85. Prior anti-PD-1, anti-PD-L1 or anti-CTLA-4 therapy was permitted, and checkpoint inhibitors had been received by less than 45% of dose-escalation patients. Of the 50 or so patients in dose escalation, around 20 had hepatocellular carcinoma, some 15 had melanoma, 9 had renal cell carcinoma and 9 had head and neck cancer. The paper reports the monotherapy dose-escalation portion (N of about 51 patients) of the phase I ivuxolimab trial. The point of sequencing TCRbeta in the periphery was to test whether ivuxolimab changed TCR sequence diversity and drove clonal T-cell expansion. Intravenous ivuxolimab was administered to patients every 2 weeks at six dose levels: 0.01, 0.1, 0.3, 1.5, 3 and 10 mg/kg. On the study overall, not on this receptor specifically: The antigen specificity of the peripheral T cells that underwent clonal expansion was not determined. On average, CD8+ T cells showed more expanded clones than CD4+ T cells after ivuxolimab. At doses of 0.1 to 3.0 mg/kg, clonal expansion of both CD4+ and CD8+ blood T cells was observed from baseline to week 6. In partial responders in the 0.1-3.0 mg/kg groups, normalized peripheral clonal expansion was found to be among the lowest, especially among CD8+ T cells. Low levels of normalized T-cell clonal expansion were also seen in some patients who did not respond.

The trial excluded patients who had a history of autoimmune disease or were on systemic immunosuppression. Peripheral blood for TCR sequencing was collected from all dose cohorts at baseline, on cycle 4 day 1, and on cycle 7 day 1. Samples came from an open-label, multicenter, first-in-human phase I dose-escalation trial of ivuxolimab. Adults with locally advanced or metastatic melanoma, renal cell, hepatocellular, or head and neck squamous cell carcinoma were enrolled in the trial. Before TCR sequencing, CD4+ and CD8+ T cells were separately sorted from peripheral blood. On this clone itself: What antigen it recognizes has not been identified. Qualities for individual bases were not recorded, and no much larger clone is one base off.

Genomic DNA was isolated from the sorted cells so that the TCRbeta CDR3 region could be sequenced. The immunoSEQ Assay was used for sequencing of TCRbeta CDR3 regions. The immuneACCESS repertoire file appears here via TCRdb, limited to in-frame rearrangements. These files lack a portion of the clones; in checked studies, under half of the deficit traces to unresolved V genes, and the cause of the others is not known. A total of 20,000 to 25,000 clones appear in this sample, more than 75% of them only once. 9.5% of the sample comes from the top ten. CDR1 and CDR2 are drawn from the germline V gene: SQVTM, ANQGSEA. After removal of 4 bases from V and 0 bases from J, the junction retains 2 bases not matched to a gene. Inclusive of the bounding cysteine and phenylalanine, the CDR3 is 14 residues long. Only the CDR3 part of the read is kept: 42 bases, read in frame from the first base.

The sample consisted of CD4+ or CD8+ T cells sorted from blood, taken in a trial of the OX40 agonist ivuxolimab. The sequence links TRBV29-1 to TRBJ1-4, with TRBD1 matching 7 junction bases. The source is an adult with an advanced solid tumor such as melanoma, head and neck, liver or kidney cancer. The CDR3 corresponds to CSVGTGATNEKLFF. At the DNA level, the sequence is TGCAGCGTTGGGACAGGTGCAACTAATGAAAAACTGTTTTTT.